Below are 13 T cell receptor beta chains sequenced from a single sample in a study of T cells after yellow fever vaccination. One entry per CDR3 protein, called by TCRdb with MiXCR from the 5' RACE reads. Among approximately 510,000 distinct CDR3 sequences listed, 21% were seen once. Sequencing used PBMCs, obtained roughly 20 days after the first yellow fever vaccination. The receptors shown here come from a man aged 18 to 30 who received the YFV17D yellow fever vaccine.

The rearrangement joins TRBV7-6 to TRBJ2-2; D is uncertain. CDR1 and CDR2 from the germline V gene are SGHVS and FNYEAQ. The V gene lost 3 bases and the J gene lost 4 bases, with 12 bases spanning the gap. This CDR3 spans 15 amino acids. CDR3 sequence (DNA): TGTGCCAGCAGCTTTGAGTCATCCTTCACCGGGGAGCTGTTTTTT. This gives the protein CASSFESSFTGELFF.

The CDR3 nucleotides read TGTGCCAGCAGCCCTTCGATCTATGGCTACACCTTC. The encoded protein is CASSPSIYGYTF. This chain joins TRBV7-9 and TRBJ1-2; D remains unclear. The germline CDR1 and CDR2 sequences are SEHNR and FQNEAQ (reference sequence). The CDR3 extends over 12 amino acids. Trimming shortened V by 5 bases and J by 4 bases, and 8 bases separated the two germline ends.

This clonotype was detected a few times. The chain couples TRBV7-8 to TRBJ2-1, with 10 nucleotides matching TRBD2. V shed 0 bases, J shed 8 bases, and the junction held 4 bases outside the gene matches. The CDR3 extends over 15 amino acids. Germline V gene lookup returns CDR1 SGHVS and CDR2 FQNEAQ. The CDR3: CASSLALAGRHEQFF. In nucleotides, the CDR3 is TGTGCCAGCAGCTTAGCACTAGCGGGGCGGCATGAGCAGTTCTTC.

The J gene is TRBJ2-7, the V gene TRBV5-6; tentatively, D is TRBD2 (5 bases). The CDR3 totals 13 residues. Per the germline V gene, CDR1 is SGHDT and CDR2 is YYEEEE. Trimming pared 4 bases from V and 3 bases from J, leaving 11 bases between. The CDR3 reads CASSLGVNYEQYF. DNA of the CDR3: TGTGCCAGCAGCCTCGGGGTCAACTACGAGCAGTACTTC.

In this sample, this clonotype turned up a few times. This rearrangement joins TRBV20-1 to TRBJ2-5; 9 nucleotides agree with TRBD1. V gave up 6 bases and J gave up 3 bases; unmatched junction bases: 8. Germline CDR1 reads DFQATT; CDR2 reads SNEGSKA (reference sequence). The CDR3 runs to 14 residues. CDR3 DNA sequence: TGCAGTGCCCATTCTGGACAGGGGAAAGAGACCCAGTACTTC. Amino acid sequence: CSAHSGQGKETQYF.

In this sample, this clonotype turned up a few times. The chain carries TRBV6-5 and TRBJ1-1; D is unresolved. V was clipped by 0 bases and J by 0 bases, with 20 bases between them. CDR3 length: 19 residues. The V gene's germline CDR1 is MNHEY and CDR2 SVGAGI. The CDR3 loop is CASSYSSPRRTELNTEAFF. In DNA, the CDR3 is TGTGCCAGCAGTTACTCTAGCCCAAGGCGTACAGAGTTGAACACTGAAGCTTTCTTT.

The genes are TRBV5-1 and TRBJ2-7; 11 nucleotides line up with TRBD1. Germline-derived CDR1 and CDR2 are SGHRS and YFSETQ. The CDR3 totals 14 residues. J gave up 6 bases and V 4 bases, and 6 bases lay outside the gene matches. This chain's CDR3 is CASSASGTGGEQYF. In nucleotides, the CDR3 is TGCGCCAGCAGCGCTTCCGGGACAGGGGGCGAGCAGTACTTC.

The gene calls are TRBV29-1 and TRBJ1-4; no clear D. This CDR3 region has 14 residues. The germline V gene encodes CDR1 SQVTM and CDR2 ANQGSEA. Trimming removed 8 bases at V and 5 bases at J, with 18 bases between. The CDR3 reads CSTWTAGSNEKLFF. In nucleotides, the CDR3 is TGCAGCACCTGGACGGCGGGGTCCAATGAAAAACTGTTTTTT.

The chain is built from TRBV6-2 or TRBV6-3 and TRBJ2-5; TRBD1 aligns across 9 bases. The J segment lost 1 base and the V segment lost 7 bases, leaving 10 bases of the junction unmatched. The germline V gene has CDR1 MNHEY and CDR2 SVGEGT. The CDR3 sequence is 16 residues long. CDR3 in amino acids: CASTPPGTGLQETQYF. The CDR3 coding sequence is TGTGCCAGCACCCCACCCGGGACAGGGCTCCAAGAGACCCAGTACTTC.

The chain links TRBV4-2 to TRBJ2-2, with 8 positions matching TRBD2. V shed 4 bases, J shed 7 bases, and the junction held 11 bases outside the gene matches. Germline CDR1 and CDR2: LGHNA and YNFKEQ. There are 16 residues in the CDR3. CDR3 in DNA: TGTGCCAGCAGCCCGACCACGGGGGGGATGGGCGGGGAGCTGTTTTTT. Translation gives CASSPTTGGMGGELFF.

This clonotype was counted at least ten times. The chain recombines TRBV9 with TRBJ2-2; 7 nucleotides match TRBD2. The trim removed 6 bases at V and 4 bases at J, leaving 9 bases unmatched. Germline V gene sequence: CDR1 SGDLS, CDR2 YYNGEE. This CDR3 spans 15 amino acids. The CDR3 loop reads CASTQAGSGTGELFF. The CDR3 coding sequence is TGTGCCAGCACCCAAGCGGGATCGGGCACCGGGGAGCTGTTTTTT.

This clonotype was detected a few times. This chain uses TRBV6-1 with TRBJ1-1; maybe TRBD1 (5 bases). Trimming removed 8 bases at V and 5 bases at J, with 15 bases between. In germline, CDR1 is MNHNS, CDR2 SASEGT. The CDR3 has 13 amino acids. The DNA for the CDR3 is TGTGCCAGCTTATCCTCGGGGGGGACTGAAGCTTTCTTT. The encoded protein is CASLSSGGTEAFF.

The chain uses TRBV4-2 and TRBJ2-3; D is perhaps TRBD1 (5 bases). The V end was cut by 4 bases, the J end by 5 bases, with 13 bases between. CDR1 and CDR2 (germline): LGHNA, YNFKEQ. The CDR3 loop spans 14 amino acids. The CDR3: CASSRGRGIDTQYF. The DNA for the CDR3 is TGTGCCAGCAGCCGGGGAAGGGGAATAGATACGCAGTATTTT.